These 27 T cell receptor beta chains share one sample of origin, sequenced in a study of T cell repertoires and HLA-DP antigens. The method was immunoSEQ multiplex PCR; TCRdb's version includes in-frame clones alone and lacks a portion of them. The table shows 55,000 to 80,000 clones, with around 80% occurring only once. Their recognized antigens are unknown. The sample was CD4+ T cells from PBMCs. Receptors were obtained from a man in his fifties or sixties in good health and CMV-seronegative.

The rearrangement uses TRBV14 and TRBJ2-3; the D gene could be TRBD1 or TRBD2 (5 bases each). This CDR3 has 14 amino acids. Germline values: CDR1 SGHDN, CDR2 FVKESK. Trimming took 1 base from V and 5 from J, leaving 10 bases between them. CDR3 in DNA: TGTGCCAGCAGCCAAGGAGGGGCCCGAGATACGCAGTATTTT. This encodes CASSQGGARDTQYF.

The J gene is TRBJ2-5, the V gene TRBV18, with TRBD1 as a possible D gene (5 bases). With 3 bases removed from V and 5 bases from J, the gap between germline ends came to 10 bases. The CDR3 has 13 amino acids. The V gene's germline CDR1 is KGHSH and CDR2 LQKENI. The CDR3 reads CASSPQGAETQYF. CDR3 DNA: TGTGCCAGCTCACCTCAGGGCGCCGAGACCCAGTACTTC.

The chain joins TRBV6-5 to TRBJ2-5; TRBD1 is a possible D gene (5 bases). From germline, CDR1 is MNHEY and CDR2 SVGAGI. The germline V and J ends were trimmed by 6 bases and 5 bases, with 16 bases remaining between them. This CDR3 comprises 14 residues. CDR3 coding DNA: TGTGCCAGCAGGATGACAGCAGATCTGGAGACCCAGTACTTC. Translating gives CASRMTADLETQYF.

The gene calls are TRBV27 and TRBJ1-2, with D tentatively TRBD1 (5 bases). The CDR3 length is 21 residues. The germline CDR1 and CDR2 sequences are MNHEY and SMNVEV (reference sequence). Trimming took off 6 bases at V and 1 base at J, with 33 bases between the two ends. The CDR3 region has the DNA TGTGCCAGCAGGGCCACGGGAAGGGGTATCCTGATCCCTGGGGTTAACTATGGCTACACCTTC. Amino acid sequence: CASRATGRGILIPGVNYGYTF.

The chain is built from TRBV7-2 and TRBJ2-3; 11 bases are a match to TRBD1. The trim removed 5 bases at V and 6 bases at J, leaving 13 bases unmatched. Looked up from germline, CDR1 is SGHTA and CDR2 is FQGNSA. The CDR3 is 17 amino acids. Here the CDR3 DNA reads TGTGCCAGCAGCCGTACAAGGCTAGGGACAGGGGGTGATACGCAGTATTTT. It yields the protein CASSRTRLGTGGDTQYF. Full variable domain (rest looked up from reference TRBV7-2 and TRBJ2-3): GAGVSQSPSNKVTEKGKDVELRCDPISGHTALYWYRQSLGQGLEFLIYFQGNSAPDKSGLPSDRFSAERTGGSVSTLTIQRTQQEDSAVYLCASSRTRLGTGGDTQYFGPGTRLTVL.

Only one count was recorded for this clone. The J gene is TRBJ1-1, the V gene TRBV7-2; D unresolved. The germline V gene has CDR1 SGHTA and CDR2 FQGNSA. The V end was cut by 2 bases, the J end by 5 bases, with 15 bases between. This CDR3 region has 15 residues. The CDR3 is CASSLSSLAGTEAFF. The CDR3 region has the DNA TGTGCCAGCAGCTTATCCAGCCTTGCGGGTACTGAAGCTTTCTTT. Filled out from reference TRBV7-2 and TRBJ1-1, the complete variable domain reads GAGVSQSPSNKVTEKGKDVELRCDPISGHTALYWYRQSLGQGLEFLIYFQGNSAPDKSGLPSDRFSAERTGGSVSTLTIQRTQQEDSAVYLCASSLSSLAGTEAFFGQGTRLTVV.

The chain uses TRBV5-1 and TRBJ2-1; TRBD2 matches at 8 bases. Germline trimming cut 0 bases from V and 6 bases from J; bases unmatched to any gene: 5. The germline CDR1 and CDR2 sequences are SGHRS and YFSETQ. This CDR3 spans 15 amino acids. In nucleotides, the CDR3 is TGCGCCAGCAGCTTGGAAGCGGGAGAAAGCAATGAGCAGTTCTTC. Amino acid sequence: CASSLEAGESNEQFF.

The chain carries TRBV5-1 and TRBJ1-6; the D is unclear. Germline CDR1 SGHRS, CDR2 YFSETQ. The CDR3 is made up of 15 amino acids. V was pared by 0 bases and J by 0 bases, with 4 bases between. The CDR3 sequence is CASSLDSSYNSPLHF. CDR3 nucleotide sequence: TGCGCCAGCAGCTTGGATAGCTCCTATAATTCACCCCTCCACTTT.

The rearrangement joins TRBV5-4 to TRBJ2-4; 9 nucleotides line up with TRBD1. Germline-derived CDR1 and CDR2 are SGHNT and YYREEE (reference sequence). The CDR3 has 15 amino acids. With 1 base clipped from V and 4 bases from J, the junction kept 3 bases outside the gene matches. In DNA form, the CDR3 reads TGTGCCAGCAGCTTGCCCGGGACAGGGAAAAACATTCAGTACTTC. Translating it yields CASSLPGTGKNIQYF.

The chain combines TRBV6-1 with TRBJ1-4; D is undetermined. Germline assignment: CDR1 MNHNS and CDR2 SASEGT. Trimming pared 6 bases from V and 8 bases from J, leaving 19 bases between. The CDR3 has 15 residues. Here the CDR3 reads CASRTPGRPGEKLFF. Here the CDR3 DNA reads TGTGCCAGCAGGACCCCCGGGCGACCTGGAGAAAAACTGTTTTTT.

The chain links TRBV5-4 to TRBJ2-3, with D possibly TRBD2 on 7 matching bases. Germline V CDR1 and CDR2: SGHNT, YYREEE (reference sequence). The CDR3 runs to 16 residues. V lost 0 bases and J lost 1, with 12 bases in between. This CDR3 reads CASSLGGGGRTDTQYF. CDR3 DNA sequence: TGTGCCAGCAGCTTGGGGGGCGGGGGCCGCACAGATACGCAGTATTTT.

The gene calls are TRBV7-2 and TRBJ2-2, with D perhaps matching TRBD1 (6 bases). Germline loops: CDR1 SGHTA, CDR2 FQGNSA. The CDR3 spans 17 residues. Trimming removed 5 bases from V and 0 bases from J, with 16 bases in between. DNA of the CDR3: TGTGCCAGCAGCACCACAGGGAGTCCCGCGAACACCGGGGAGCTGTTTTTT. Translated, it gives CASSTTGSPANTGELFF.

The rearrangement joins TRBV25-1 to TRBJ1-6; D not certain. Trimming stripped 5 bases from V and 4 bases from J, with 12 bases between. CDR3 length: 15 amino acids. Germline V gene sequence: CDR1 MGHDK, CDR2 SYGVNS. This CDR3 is CASSRTALYNSPLHF. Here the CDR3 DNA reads TGTGCCAGCAGTAGAACAGCTTTATATAATTCACCCCTCCACTTT.

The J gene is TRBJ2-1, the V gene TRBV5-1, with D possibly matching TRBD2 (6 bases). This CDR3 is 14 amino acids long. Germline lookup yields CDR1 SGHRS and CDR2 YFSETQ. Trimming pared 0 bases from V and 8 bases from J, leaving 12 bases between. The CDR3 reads CASSLGLARDEQFF. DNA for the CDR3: TGCGCCAGCAGCTTGGGGCTAGCGCGCGATGAGCAGTTCTTC. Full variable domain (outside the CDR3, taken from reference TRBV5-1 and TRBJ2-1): KAGVTQTPRYLIKTRGQQVTLSCSPISGHRSVSWYQQTPGQGLQFLFEYFSETQRNKGNFPGRFSGRQFSNSRSEMNVSTLELGDSALYLCASSLGLARDEQFFGPGTRLTVL.

In DNA form, the CDR3 reads TGTGCCAGTAGTTCACAGGTCGGGGCAGATACGCAGTATTTT. This codes for CASSSQVGADTQYF. The chain is built from TRBV19 and TRBJ2-3; D is possibly TRBD1 or TRBD2 (5 bases each). Germline V CDR1 and CDR2: LNHDA, SQIVND (reference sequence). V lost 5 bases, J lost 4 bases, and 13 bases lay in between. There are 14 residues in the CDR3. The entire variable domain, with the rest obtained from reference TRBV19 and TRBJ2-3, is as follows: DGGITQSPKYLFRKEGQNVTLSCEQNLNHDAMYWYRQDPGQGLRLIYYSQIVNDFQKGDIAEGYSVSREKKESFPLTVTSAQKNPTAFYLCASSSQVGADTQYFGPGTRLTVL.

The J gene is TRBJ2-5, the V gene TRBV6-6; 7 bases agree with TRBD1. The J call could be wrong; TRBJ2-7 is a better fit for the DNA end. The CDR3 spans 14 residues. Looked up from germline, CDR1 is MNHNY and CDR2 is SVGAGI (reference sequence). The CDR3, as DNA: TGTGCCAGCAGTTCACAGGGGAATACCTACGAGCAGTACTTC. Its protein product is CASSSQGNTYEQYF.

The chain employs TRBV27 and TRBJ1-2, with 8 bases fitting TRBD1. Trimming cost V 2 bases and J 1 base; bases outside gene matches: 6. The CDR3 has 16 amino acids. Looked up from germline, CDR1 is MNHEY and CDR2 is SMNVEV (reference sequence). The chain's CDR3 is CASSLLRQGRNYGYTF. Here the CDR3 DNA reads TGTGCCAGCAGTTTACTCCGACAGGGGCGTAACTATGGCTACACCTTC.

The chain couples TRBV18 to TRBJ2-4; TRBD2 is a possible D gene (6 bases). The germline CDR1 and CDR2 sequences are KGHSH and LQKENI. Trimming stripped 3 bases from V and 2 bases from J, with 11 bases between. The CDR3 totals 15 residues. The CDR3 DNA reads TGTGCCAGCTCACCCCAGGGAGGTCCCAAAAACATTCAGTACTTC. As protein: CASSPQGGPKNIQYF.

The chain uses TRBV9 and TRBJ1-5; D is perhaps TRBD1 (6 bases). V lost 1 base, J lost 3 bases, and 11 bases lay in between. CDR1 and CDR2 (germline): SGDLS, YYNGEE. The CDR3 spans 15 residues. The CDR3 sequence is CASSVSSGANQPQHF. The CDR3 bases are TGTGCCAGCAGCGTAAGTTCAGGGGCCAATCAGCCCCAGCATTTT. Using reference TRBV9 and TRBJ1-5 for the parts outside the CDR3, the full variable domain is DSGVTQTPKHLITATGQRVTLRCSPRSGDLSVYWYQQSLDQGLQFLIQYYNGEERAKGNILERFSAQQFPDLHSELNLSSLELGDSALYFCASSVSSGANQPQHFGDGTRLSIL.

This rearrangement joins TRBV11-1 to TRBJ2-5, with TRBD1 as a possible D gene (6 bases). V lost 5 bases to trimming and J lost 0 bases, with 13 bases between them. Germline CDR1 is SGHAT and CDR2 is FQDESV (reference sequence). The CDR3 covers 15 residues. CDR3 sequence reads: CASSPRGHYQETQYF. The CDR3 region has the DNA TGTGCCAGCAGCCCTCGGGGACACTACCAAGAGACCCAGTACTTC. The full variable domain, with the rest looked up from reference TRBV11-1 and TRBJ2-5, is EAEVAQSPRYKITEKSQAVAFWCDPISGHATLYWYRQILGQGPELLVQFQDESVVDDSQLPKDRFSAERLKGVDSTLKIQPAELGDSAMYLCASSPRGHYQETQYFGPGTRLLVL.

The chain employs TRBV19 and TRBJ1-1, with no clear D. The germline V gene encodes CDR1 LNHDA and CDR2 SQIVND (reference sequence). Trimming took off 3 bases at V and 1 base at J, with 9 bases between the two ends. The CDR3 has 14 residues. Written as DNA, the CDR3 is TGTGCCAGTAGTATTGGCATCTCGAACACTGAAGCTTTCTTT. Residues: CASSIGISNTEAFF. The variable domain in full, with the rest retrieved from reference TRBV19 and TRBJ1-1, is DGGITQSPKYLFRKEGQNVTLSCEQNLNHDAMYWYRQDPGQGLRLIYYSQIVNDFQKGDIAEGYSVSREKKESFPLTVTSAQKNPTAFYLCASSIGISNTEAFFGQGTRLTVV.

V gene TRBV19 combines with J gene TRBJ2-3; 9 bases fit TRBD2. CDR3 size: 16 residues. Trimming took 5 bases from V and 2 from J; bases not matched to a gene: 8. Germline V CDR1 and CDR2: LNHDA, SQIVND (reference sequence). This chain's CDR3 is CASSASSGTFTDTQYF. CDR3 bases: TGTGCCAGTAGTGCTTCTAGCGGGACCTTCACAGATACGCAGTATTTT.

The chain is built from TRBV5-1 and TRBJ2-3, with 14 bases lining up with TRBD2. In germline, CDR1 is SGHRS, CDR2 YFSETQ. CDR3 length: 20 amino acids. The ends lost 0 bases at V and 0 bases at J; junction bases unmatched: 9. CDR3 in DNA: TGCGCCAGCAGCTTGGCAGCGGGGACTAGCGGGAGAAGAAGCACAGATACGCAGTATTTT. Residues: CASSLAAGTSGRRSTDTQYF.

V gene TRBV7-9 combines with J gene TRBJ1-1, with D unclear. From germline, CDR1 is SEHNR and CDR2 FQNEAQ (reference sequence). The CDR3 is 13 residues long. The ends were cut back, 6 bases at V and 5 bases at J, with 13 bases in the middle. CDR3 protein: CASSSGWETEAFF. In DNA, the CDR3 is TGTGCCAGCAGTTCGGGCTGGGAGACTGAAGCTTTCTTT.

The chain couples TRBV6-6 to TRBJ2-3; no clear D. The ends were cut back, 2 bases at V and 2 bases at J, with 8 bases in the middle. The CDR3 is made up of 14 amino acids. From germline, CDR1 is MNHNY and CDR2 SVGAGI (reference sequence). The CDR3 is CASSYRVTTDTQYF. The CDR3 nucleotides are TGTGCCAGCAGTTACAGGGTCACCACAGATACGCAGTATTTT.

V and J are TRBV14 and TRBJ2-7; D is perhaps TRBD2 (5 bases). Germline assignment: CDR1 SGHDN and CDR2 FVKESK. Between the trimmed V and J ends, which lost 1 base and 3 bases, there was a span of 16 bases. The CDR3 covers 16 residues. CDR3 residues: CASSQAGNLANYEQYF. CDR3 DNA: TGTGCCAGCAGCCAAGCCGGGAACCTCGCAAACTACGAGCAGTACTTC.

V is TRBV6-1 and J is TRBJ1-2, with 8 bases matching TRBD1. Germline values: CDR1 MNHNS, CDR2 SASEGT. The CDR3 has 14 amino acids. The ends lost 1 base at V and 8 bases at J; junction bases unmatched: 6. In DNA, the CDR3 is TGTGCCAGCAGTGAAGGGACAGGGATGGCCGGCTACACCTTC. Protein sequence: CASSEGTGMAGYTF.